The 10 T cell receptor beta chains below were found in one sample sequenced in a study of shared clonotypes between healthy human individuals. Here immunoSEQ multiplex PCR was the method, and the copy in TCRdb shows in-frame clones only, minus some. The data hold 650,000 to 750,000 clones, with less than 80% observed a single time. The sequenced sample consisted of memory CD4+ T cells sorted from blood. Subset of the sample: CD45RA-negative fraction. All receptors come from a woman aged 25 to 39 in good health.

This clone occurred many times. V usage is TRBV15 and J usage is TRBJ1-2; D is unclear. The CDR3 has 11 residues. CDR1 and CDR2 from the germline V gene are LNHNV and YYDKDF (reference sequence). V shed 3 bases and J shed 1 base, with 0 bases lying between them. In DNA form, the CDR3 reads TGTGCCACCAGCAGTAACTATGGCTACACCTTC. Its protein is CATSSNYGYTF.

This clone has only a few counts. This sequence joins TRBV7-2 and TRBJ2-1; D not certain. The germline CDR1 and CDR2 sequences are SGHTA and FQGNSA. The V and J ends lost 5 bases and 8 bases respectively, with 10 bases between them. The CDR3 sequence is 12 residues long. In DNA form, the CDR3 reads TGTGCCAGCAGCCCAAGTTTTCATGAGCAGTTCTTC. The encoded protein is CASSPSFHEQFF.

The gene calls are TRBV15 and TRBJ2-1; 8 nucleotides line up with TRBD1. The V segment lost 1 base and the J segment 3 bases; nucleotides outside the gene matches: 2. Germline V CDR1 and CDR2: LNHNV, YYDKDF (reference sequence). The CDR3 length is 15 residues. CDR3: CATSRGGQGYNEQFF. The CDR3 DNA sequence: TGTGCCACCAGCAGAGGCGGACAGGGCTACAATGAGCAGTTCTTC.

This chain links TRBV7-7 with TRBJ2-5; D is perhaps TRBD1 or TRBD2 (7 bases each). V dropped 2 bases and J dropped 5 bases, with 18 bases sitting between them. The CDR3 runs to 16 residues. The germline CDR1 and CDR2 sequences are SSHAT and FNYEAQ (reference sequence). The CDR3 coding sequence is TGTGCCAGCAGCTTATCTCCAGGGGGGGTTGACGAGACCCAGTACTTC. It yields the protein CASSLSPGGVDETQYF.

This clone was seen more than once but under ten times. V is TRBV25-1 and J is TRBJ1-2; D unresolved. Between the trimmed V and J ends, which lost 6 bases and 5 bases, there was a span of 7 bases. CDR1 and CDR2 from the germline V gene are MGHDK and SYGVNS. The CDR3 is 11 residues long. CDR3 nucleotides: TGTGCCAGCAGCCGTGGGTATGGCTACACCTTC. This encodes CASSRGYGYTF.

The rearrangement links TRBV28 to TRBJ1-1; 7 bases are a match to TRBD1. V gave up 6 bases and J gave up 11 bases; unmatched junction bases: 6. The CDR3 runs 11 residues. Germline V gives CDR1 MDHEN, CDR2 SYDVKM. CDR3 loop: CASRRTGVAFF. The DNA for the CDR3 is TGTGCCAGCAGGAGGACAGGCGTCGCTTTCTTT.

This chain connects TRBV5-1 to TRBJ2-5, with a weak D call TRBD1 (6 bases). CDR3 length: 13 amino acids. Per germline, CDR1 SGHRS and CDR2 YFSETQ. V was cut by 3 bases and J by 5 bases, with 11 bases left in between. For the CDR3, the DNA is TGCGCCAGCAGCTCGGGACAACTGGAGACCCAGTACTTC. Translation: CASSSGQLETQYF.

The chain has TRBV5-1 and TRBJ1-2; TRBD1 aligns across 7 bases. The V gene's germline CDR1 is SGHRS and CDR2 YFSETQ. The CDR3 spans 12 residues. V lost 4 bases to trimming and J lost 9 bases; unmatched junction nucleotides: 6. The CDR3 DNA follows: TGCGCCAGCAGCCAAGGACAGGTCCGCTACACCTTC. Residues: CASSQGQVRYTF.

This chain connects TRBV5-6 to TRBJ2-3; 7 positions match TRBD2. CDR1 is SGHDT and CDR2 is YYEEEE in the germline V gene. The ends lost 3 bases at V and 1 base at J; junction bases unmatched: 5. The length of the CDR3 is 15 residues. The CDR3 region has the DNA TGTGCCAGCAGCTCAGTAGCGGGTGGCACAGATACGCAGTATTTT. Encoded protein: CASSSVAGGTDTQYF. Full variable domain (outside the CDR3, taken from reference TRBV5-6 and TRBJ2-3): DAGVTQSPTHLIKTRGQQVTLRCSPKSGHDTVSWYQQALGQGPQFIFQYYEEEERQRGNFPDRFSGHQFPNYSSELNVNALLLGDSALYLCASSSVAGGTDTQYFGPGTRLTVL.

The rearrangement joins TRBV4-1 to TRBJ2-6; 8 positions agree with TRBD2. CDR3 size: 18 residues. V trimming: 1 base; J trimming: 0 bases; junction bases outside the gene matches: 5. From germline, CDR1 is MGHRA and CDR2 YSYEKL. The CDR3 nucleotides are TGCGCCAGCAGCCAAGGAATAGCGGGGAGCTCTGGGGCCAACGTCCTGACTTTC. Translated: CASSQGIAGSSGANVLTF.